A single sample is the source of the 6 T cell receptor beta chains below, sequenced in a study of shared clonotypes between healthy human individuals. The table came from immunoSEQ multiplex PCR; TCRdb's copy has only in-frame clones and leaves some out. The sample includes 1 million to 1.3 million clones, 70% to 80% of them seen just once. The sample comprised memory CD4+ T cells from PBMCs. Stated subset: CD45RA-negative fraction. All receptors come from a man younger than 35 in good health. Some clones in this sample may be carry-over from other donors' samples.

The genes are TRBV28 and TRBJ2-6; 8 bases agree with TRBD2. CDR3 length equals 18 residues. Germline assignment: CDR1 MDHEN and CDR2 SYDVKM. V trimming: 4 bases; J trimming: 4 bases; junction bases outside the gene matches: 12. CDR3 bases: TGTGCCAGCAGTTCGCAAGCGGGAGAGAGTAGAGGGGCCAACGTCCTGACTTTC. It is translated as CASSSQAGESRGANVLTF. Looking up the rest from reference TRBV28 and TRBJ2-6 gives the full variable domain: DVKVTQSSRYLVKRTGEKVFLECVQDMDHENMFWYRQDPGLGLRLIYFSYDVKMKEKGDIPEGYSVSREKKERFSLILESASTNQTSMYLCASSSQAGESRGANVLTFGAGSRLTVL.

The chain is built from TRBV11-2 and TRBJ1-5, with D perhaps matching TRBD1 (6 bases). V lost 0 bases and J lost 9, with 12 bases in between. This CDR3 has 14 residues. Germline CDR1 reads SGHAT; CDR2 reads FQNNGV. The CDR3, as DNA: TGTGCCAGCAGCTTAGATATACAGGGTAGGCCCCAGCATTTT. Amino acid sequence: CASSLDIQGRPQHF.

The chain combines TRBV28 with TRBJ1-2, with 12 nucleotides matching TRBD1. The CDR3 covers 14 residues. Germline CDR1 reads MDHEN; CDR2 reads SYDVKM. V dropped 7 bases and J dropped 11; count of bases not matched to a gene: 11. The CDR3, as DNA: TGTGCCAGCACCACCCTGGGACAGGGGGCGAATTACACCTTC. It yields the protein CASTTLGQGANYTF.

The gene calls are TRBV7-6 and TRBJ2-2, with D hard to call. Germline V gives CDR1 SGHVS, CDR2 FNYEAQ. The CDR3 totals 16 residues. With 1 base removed from V and 4 bases from J, the gap between germline ends came to 13 bases. The CDR3 loop is CASSLVAGWITGELFF. The DNA for the CDR3 is TGTGCCAGCAGCTTAGTCGCCGGGTGGATCACCGGGGAGCTGTTTTTT.

The chain combines TRBV19 with TRBJ1-2; TRBD1 is a possible D gene (6 bases). V was pared by 5 bases and J by 4 bases, with 17 bases between. CDR3 length: 15 residues. The germline CDR1 and CDR2 sequences are LNHDA and SQIVND (reference sequence). The CDR3 DNA sequence: TGTGCCAGTAGTGCGTCGGGGGGGCGAGGCTATGGCTACACCTTC. It is translated as CASSASGGRGYGYTF.

V gene TRBV7-9 combines with J gene TRBJ1-1; no definite D call. This CDR3 contains 14 residues. The germline V gene encodes CDR1 SEHNR and CDR2 FQNEAQ (reference sequence). V was pared by 2 bases and J by 0 bases, with 7 bases between. The CDR3 region has the DNA TGTGCCAGCAGCTTACGGGTTTTGAACACTGAAGCTTTCTTT. Amino acid sequence: CASSLRVLNTEAFF.